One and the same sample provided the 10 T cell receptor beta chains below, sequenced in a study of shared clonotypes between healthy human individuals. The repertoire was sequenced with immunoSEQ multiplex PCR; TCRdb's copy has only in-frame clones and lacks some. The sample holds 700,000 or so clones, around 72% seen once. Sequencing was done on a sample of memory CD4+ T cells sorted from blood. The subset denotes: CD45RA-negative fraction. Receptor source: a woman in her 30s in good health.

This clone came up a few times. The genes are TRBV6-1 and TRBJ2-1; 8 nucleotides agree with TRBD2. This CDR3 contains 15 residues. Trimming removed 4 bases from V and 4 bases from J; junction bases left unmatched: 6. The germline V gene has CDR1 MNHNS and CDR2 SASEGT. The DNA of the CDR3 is TGTGCCAGCAGTGCCAGCGGGAGAGGGTACAATGAGCAGTTCTTC. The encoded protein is CASSASGRGYNEQFF.

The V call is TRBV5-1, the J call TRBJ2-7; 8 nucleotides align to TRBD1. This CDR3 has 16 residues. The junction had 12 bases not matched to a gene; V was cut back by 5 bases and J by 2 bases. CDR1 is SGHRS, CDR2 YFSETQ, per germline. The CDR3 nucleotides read TGCGCCAGCAGTCGCCAGGCCGGGACAGGCGCCTACGAGCAGTACTTC. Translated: CASSRQAGTGAYEQYF.

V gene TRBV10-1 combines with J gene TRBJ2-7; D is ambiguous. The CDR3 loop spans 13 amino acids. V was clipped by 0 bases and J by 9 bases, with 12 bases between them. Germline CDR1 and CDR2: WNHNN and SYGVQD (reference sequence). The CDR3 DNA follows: TGCGCCAGCAGTGAGTCGCAGCAGGAAAGGCAGTACTTC. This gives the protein CASSESQQERQYF.

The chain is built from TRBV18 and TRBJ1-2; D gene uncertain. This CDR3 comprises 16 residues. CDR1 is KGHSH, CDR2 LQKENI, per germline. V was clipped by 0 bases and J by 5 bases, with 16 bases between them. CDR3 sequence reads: CASSPPVAGKPYGYTF. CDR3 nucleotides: TGTGCCAGCTCACCACCTGTGGCCGGGAAACCGTATGGCTACACCTTC.

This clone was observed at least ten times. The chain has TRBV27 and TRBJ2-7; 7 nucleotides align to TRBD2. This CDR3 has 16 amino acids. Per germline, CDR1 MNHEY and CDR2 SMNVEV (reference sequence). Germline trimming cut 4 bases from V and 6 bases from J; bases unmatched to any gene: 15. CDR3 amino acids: CASSSQQSGKLREQYF. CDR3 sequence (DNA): TGTGCCAGCAGTTCCCAACAAAGCGGGAAACTGCGCGAGCAGTACTTC.

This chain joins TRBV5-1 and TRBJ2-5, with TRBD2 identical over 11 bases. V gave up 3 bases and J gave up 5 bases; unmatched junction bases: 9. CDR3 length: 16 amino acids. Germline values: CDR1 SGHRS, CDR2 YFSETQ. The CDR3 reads CASSSALAGGTETQYF. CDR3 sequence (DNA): TGCGCCAGCAGCTCCGCCTTAGCGGGAGGGACGGAGACCCAGTACTTC.

DNA of the CDR3: TGTGCCAGTAGGTTCCTAGCGGGAGTGTCAAATGAGCAGTTCTTC. Translating gives CASRFLAGVSNEQFF. This chain joins TRBV19 and TRBJ2-1; 10 bases match TRBD2. The V gene end was trimmed by 6 bases and the J gene end by 7 bases; junction bases not matched to a gene: 9. The CDR3 extends over 15 amino acids. From germline, CDR1 is LNHDA and CDR2 SQIVND (reference sequence).

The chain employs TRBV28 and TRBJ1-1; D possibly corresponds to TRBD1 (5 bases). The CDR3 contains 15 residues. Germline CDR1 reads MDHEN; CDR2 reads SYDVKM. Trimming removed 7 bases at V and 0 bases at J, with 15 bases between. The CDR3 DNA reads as TGTGCCAGCACCAATAACCCGACAGTGAACACTGAAGCTTTCTTT. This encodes CASTNNPTVNTEAFF.

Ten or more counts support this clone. CDR3 in DNA: TGTGCCAGCAGCCCTATAGCGGGAGGGCCTAGCGATGAGCAGTTCTTC. Translation gives CASSPIAGGPSDEQFF. The V and J genes are TRBV7-8 and TRBJ2-1; 11 positions agree with TRBD2. Germline V gives CDR1 SGHVS, CDR2 FQNEAQ. Germline trimming cut 5 bases from V and 8 bases from J; bases unmatched to any gene: 11. This CDR3 is built from 16 residues. Looking up the rest from reference TRBV7-8 and TRBJ2-1 gives the full variable domain: GAGVSQSPRYKVAKRGQDVALRCDPISGHVSLFWYQQALGQGPEFLTYFQNEAQLDKSGLPSDRFFAERPEGSVSTLKIQRTQQEDSAVYLCASSPIAGGPSDEQFFGPGTRLTVL.

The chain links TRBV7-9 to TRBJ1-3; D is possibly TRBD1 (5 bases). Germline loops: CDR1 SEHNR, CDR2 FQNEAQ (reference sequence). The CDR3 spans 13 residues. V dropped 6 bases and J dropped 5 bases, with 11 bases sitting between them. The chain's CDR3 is CASSEQERNTIYF. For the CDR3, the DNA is TGTGCCAGCAGTGAACAGGAGCGAAACACCATATATTTT.